The source of this T cell receptor beta chain is a study of blood T cells in healthy people across ages (dated by TCRdb to the mid-2010s). With respect to the entire study: In model experiments, template switching captured about one uniquely barcoded TCR beta cDNA molecule for every two T cells. For two donors (one aged 18 to 30 and one aged 80 or older), the study analyzed two additional independent replicas of 1 million unique cDNA reads from the same blood draw. The donors were split into four age groups: young (average 16 years), middle-aged (roughly 39), aged (more than 60) and long-lived (over 75). Age-related changes in TCR beta repertoire diversity were measured in the study by deep sequencing normalized with unique cDNA molecular identifiers. To avoid experimental bias, donors of different ages were spread randomly across the sequencing lanes.

This clonotype was detected only a few times. It lacks a known antigen. There are no base qualities to consult, and no much larger clone falls within one base. Study-wide conclusions, independent of this receptor: Estimates of total diversity based on one million sequenced T cells were regarded as lower bounds and as underestimates. Compared with the aged group, the long-lived group had more naive CD4+ T cells, fewer expanded clones and increased TCR diversity, suggesting age selection. Because profiling used bulk unsorted PBMCs, naive and antigen-experienced compartments could not be compared conclusively. As age increased, observed TCR beta diversity per million T cells dropped in a roughly linear way, and a significant reduction was already evident by age about 40. The percentage of naive T cells measured by flow cytometry correlated strongly with observed TCR beta diversity. Because the CMV infection status of the donors was unknown, age-related changes in expanded clonotypes may potentially have been confounded.

The roughly 37 donors, aged about 6 to 100 years, were systemically healthy Caucasian individuals from Russia. Each donor gave ten milliliters of peripheral blood, collected into EDTA-treated Vacutainer tubes. Ficoll-Paque density-gradient centrifugation was used to isolate PBMCs, with at least 7 million obtained per sample. Trizol reagent was used to extract total RNA from PBMCs, with at least 5 micrograms per sample. Naive CD45RAhigh/CD27high T cell percentages were measured by flow cytometry on a PBMC aliquot from every donor. V has 3 bases trimmed and J has 4 bases trimmed; junction bases matching no gene number 8. CDR1 and CDR2 (MDHEN, SYDVKM) derive from the germline V gene. The CDR3 sequence holds 16 residues, the cysteine and phenylalanine included. Only the CDR3 portion is preserved as DNA: 48 bases, with reading frame beginning at the first base. The library was built by means of 5' RACE. A second PCR of roughly 7 to 12 cycles was run with a J-beta primer mix and a sample-barcoded 5' primer. A unique molecular identifier was introduced onto each TCR beta cDNA molecule by a template-switch 5' adaptor carrying 12 random nucleotides. Each sample yielded at least 2.5 million CDR3-containing paired-end reads. First-strand cDNA synthesis was performed from all RNA using the Mint cDNA synthesis kit, with priming by a TRBC-specific oligonucleotide. After uracil-DNA glycosylase treatment, a first 18-cycle PCR used universal primers M1SS and BC2_uni_R on all cDNA. Per the source publication's procedure: Each sample was normalized by randomly selecting 1 million high-quality reads, each carrying a distinct molecular identifier. Instead of being binned into consensus sequences, reads that shared molecular identifiers were thrown out. CDR3 identification, clonotype clustering and error correction used MiTCR with a Q25 quality threshold and the strictest error-elimination algorithm. A nonparametric unseen species model with Euler transformation was used to estimate lower-bound total TCR beta diversity. TCRdb's own reprocessing of the public reads used fastp at Q25 and MiXCR and kept productive beta chains. Every entry covers one CDR3 protein and lists the most common genes and DNA from its rows. TCRdb, not the original authors, processed these V and J calls. In this sample the table shows around 1,800,000 distinct CDR3 sequences, roughly 43% of which occur a single time. 20% to 25% of the sample belongs to the ten largest clones.

Recombination linked TRBV28 to TRBJ1-5, with TRBD1 identical over 8 junction bases. Sequencing was carried out using blood. The receptor's source is a human donor in good health. CDR3 region: CASSFYAQGANQPQHF. The DNA sequence follows: TGTGCCAGCAGTTTTTACGCGCAGGGGGCGAATCAGCCCCAGCATTTT.